This T cell receptor beta chain originates from a study of blood T cell repertoires in COVID-19. Study summary: Italy, Spain and the United States were the sources of the convalescent and acute COVID-19 samples. T cells, B-cell-depleted T cells, or PBMCs supplied cDNA or gDNA.

In the authors' methods: Nucleated cell number was recorded as an estimate derived from reference gene primer amplification. The method was immunoSEQ multiplex PCR; TCRdb's version includes in-frame clones alone and lacks a portion of them. The V and J calls and clone size were taken over from that table, and D and trimming were inferred from the DNA. The sample has under 200,000 clones, approximately 85% seen once; the top ten hold about 8%. This CDR3 has 15 residues. The V gene end was trimmed by 4 bases and the J gene end by 4 bases; junction bases not matched to a gene: 10. The germline CDR1 and CDR2 sequences are SGDLS and YYNGEE.

The sequenced material came from peripheral blood. This sequence joins TRBV9 and TRBJ2-5; 7 positions match TRBD2. The receptor comes from a man in his forties who had recovered from COVID-19. The CDR3 loop is CASSPPGTTGETQYF. The CDR3 DNA reads TGTGCCAGCAGCCCCCCCGGGACTACTGGAGAGACCCAGTACTTC.